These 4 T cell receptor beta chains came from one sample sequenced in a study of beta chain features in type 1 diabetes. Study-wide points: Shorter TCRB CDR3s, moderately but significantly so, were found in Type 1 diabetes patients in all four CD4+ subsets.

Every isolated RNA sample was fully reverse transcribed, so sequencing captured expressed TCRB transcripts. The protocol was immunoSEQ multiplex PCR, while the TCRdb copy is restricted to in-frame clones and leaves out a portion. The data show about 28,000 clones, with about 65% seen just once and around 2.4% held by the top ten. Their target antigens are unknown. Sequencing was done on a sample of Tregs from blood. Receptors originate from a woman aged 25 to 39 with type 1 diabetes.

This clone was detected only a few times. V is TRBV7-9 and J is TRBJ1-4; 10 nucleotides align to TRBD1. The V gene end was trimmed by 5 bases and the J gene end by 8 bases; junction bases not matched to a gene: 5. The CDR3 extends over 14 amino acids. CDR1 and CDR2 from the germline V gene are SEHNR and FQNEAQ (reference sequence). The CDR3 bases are TGTGCCAGCAGCCGGACAGGGGGACGGGAAAAACTGTTTTTT. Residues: CASSRTGGREKLFF.

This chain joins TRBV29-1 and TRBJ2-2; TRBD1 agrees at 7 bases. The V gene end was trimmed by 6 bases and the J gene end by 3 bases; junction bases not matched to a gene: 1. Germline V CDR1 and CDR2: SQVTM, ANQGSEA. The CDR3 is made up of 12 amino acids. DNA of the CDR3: TGCAGCGTGCAGGGGGACACCGGGGAGCTGTTTTTT. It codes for CSVQGDTGELFF.

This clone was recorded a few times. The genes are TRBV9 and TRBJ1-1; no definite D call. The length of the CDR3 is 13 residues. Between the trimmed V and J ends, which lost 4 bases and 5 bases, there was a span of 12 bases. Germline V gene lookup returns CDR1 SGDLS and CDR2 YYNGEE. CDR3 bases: TGTGCCAGCAGCCTTATGCTCGGGACTGAAGCTTTCTTT. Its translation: CASSLMLGTEAFF.

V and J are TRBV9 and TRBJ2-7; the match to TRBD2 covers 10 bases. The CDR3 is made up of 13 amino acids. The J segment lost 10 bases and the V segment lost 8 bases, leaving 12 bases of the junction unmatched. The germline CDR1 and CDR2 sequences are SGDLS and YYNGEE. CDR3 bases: TGTGCCAGTGCAGGGGGAGCGGGAGGGCGTCAGTACTTC. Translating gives CASAGGAGGRQYF.